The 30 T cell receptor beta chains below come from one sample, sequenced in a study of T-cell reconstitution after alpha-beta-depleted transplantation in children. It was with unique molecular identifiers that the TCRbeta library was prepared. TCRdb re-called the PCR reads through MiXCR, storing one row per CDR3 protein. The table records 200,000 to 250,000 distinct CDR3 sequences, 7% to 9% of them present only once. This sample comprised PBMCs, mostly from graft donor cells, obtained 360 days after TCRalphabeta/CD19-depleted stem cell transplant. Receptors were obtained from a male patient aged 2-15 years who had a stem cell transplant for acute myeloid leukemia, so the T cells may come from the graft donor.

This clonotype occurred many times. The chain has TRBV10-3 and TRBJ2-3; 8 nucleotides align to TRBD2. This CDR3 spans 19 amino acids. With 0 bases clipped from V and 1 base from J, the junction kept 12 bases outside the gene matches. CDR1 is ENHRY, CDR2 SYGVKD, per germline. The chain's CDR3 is CAISESRTSPSWGTDTQYF. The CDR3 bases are TGTGCCATCAGTGAGTCAAGGACTAGCCCCTCCTGGGGCACAGATACGCAGTATTTT.

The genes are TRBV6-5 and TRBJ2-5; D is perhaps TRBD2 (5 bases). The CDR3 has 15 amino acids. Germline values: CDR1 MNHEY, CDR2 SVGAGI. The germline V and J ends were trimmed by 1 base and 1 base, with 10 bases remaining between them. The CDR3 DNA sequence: TGTGCCAGCAGTTACTACGAGGGATCCCAAGAGACCCAGTACTTC. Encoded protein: CASSYYEGSQETQYF.

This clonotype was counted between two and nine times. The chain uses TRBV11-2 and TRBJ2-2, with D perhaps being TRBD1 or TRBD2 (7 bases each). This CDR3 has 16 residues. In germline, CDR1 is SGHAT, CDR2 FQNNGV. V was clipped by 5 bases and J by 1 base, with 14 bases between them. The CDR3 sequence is CASSPLRGGNTGELFF. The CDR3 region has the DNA TGTGCCAGCAGCCCTCTCAGGGGGGGGAACACCGGGGAGCTGTTTTTT.

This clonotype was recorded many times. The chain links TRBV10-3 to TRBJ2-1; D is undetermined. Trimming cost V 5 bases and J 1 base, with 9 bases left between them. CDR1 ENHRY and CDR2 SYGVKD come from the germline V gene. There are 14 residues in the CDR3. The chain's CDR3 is CAISTQESYNEQFF. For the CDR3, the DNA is TGTGCCATCAGTACCCAGGAATCCTACAATGAGCAGTTCTTC.

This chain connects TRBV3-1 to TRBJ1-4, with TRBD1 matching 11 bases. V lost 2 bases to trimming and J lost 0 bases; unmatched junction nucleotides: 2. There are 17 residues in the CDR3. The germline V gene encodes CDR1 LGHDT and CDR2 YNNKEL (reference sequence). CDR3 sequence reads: CASSQWGQGATNEKLFF. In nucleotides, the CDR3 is TGTGCCAGCAGCCAATGGGGACAGGGGGCAACTAATGAAAAACTGTTTTTT.

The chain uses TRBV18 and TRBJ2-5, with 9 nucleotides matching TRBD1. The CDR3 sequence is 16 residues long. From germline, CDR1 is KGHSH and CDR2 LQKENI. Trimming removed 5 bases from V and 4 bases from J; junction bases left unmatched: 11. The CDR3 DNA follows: TGTGCCAGCTCAGCCTCTCCGGGACAGGGAAGAGAGACCCAGTACTTC. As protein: CASSASPGQGRETQYF.

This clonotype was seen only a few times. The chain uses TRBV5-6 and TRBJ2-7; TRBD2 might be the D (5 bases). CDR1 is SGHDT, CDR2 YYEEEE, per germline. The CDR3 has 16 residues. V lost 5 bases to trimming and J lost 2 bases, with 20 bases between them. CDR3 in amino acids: CASRADMAGYPYEQYF. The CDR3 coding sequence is TGTGCCAGCAGGGCTGACATGGCGGGTTACCCCTACGAGCAGTACTTC.

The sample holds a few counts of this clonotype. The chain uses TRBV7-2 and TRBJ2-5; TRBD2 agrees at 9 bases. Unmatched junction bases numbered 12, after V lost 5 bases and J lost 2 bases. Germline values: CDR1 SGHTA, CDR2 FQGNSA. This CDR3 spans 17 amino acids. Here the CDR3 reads CASSLQPSGTGQETQYF. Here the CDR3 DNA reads TGTGCCAGCAGCCTCCAGCCTAGCGGGACGGGACAAGAGACCCAGTACTTC.

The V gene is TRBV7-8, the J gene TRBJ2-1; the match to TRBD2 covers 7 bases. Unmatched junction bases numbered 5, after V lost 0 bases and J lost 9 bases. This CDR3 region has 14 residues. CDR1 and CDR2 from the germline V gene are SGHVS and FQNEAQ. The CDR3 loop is CASSLARSSGEQFF. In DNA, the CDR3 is TGTGCCAGCAGCTTAGCGAGGTCTAGCGGTGAGCAGTTCTTC.

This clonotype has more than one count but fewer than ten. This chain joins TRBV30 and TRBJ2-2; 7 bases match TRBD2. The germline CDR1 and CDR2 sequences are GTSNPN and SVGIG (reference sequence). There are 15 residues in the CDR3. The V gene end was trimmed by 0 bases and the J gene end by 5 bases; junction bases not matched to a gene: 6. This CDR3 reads CAWSVRGRGTGELFF. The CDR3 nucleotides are TGTGCCTGGAGTGTACGGGGGAGGGGAACCGGGGAGCTGTTTTTT.

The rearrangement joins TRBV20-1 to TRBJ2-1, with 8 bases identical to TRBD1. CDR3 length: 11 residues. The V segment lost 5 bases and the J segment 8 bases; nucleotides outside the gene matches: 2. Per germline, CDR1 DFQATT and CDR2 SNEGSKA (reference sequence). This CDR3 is CSAATGDEQFF. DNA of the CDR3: TGCAGTGCTGCGACAGGGGATGAGCAGTTCTTC.

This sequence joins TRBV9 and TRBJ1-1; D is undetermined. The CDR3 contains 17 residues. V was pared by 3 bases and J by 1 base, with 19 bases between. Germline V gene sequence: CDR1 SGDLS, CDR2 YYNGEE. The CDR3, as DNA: TGTGCCAGCAGCGGCGTTGGGGAGGCCTGGTGGAACACTGAAGCTTTCTTT. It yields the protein CASSGVGEAWWNTEAFF.

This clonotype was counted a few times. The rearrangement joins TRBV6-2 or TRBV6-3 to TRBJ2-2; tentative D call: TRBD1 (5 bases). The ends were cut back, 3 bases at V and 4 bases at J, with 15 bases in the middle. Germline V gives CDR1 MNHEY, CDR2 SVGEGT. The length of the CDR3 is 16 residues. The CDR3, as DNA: TGTGCCAGCAGTTATTCGCGGACATCTAGCACCGGGGAGCTGTTTTTT. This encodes CASSYSRTSSTGELFF.

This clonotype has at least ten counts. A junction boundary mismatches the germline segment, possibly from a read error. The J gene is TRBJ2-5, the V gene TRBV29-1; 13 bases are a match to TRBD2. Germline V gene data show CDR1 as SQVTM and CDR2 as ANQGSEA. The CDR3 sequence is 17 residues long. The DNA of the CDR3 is TGCAGCGATGAAAGAGGGGGGACTAGCGGGGCCCAAGGGACCCAGTACTTC. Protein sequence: CSDERGGTSGAQGTQYF. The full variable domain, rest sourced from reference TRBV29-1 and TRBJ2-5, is SAVISQKPSRDICQRGTSLTIQCQVDSQVTMMFWYRQQPGQSLTLIATANQGSEATYESGFVIDKFPISRPNLTFSTLTVSNMSPEDSSIYLCSDERGGTSGAQGTQYFGPGTRLLVL.

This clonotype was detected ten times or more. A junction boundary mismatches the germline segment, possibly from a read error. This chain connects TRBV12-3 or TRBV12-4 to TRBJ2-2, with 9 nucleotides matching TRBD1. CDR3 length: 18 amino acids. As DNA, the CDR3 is TGTGCCAGCAGCTTAGTGGGGGGACAGGGACCGAACACCGGGGAGCTGTTTTTT. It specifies CASSLVGGQGPNTGELFF.

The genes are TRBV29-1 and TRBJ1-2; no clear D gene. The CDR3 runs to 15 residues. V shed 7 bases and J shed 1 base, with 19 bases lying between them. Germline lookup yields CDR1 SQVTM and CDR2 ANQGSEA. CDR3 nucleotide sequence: TGCAGCGCCATGCAACTGACGGACTATAACTATGGCTACACCTTC. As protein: CSAMQLTDYNYGYTF.

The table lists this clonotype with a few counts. The CDR3 reads CASSVDTSSYNEQFF. CDR3 nucleotide sequence: TGTGCCAGCAGCGTCGATACTAGTTCCTACAATGAGCAGTTCTTC. This sequence joins TRBV7-2 and TRBJ2-1; D possibly corresponds to TRBD2 (5 bases). The CDR3 totals 15 residues. The V gene lost 5 bases and the J gene lost 1 base, with 12 bases spanning the gap. Looked up from germline, CDR1 is SGHTA and CDR2 is FQGNSA.

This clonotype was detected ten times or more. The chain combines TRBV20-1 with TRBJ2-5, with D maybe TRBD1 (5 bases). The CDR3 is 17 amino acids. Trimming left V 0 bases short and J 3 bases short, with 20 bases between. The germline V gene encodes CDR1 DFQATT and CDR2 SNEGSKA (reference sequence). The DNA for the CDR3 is TGCAGTGCTAGAGACTATGGTCCAGGGCTGGGGAAAGAGACCCAGTACTTC. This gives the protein CSARDYGPGLGKETQYF.

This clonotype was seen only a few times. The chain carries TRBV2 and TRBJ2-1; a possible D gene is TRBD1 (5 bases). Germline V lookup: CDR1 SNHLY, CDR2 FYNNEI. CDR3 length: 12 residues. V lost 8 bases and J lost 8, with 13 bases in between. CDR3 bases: TGTGCCAGCCATAACAGGTTTGATGAGCAGTTCTTC. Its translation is CASHNRFDEQFF.

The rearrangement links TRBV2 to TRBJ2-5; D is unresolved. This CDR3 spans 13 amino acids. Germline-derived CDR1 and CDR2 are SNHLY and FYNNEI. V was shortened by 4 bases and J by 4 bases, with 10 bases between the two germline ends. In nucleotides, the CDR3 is TGTGCCAGCAGTGCCGGGCGGAGAGAGACCCAGTACTTC. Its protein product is CASSAGRRETQYF.

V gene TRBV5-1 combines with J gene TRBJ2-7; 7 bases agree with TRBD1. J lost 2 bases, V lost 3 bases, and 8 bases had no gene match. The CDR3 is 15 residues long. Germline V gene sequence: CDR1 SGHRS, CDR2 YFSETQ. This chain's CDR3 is CASSSLRQGTYEQYV. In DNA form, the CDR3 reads TGCGCCAGCAGCTCCCTCCGACAGGGTACCTACGAGCAGTACGTC.

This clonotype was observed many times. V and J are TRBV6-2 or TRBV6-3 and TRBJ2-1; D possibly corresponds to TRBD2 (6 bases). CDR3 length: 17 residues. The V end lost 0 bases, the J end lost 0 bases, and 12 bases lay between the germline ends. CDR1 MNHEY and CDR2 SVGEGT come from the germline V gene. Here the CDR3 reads CASSYSIVGSSYNEQFF. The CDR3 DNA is TGTGCCAGCAGTTACTCGATAGTCGGGAGCTCCTACAATGAGCAGTTCTTC.

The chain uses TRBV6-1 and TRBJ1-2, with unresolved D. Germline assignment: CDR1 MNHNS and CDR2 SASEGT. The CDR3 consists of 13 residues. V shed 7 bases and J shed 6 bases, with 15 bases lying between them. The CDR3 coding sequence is TGTGCCAGCACTATAGGGTCGGCTAATGGCTACACCTTC. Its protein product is CASTIGSANGYTF.

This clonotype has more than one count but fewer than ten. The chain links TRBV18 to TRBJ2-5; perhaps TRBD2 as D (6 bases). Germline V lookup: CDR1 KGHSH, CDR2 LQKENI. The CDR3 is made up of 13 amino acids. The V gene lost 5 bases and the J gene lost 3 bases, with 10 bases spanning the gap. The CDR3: CASSSGGEETQYF. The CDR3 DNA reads TGTGCCAGCTCATCCGGGGGAGAAGAGACCCAGTACTTC.

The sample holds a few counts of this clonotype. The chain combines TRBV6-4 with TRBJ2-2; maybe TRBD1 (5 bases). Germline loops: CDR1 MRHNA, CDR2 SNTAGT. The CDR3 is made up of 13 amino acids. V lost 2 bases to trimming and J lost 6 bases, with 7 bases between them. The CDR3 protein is CASSDKGSGELFF. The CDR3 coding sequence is TGTGCCAGCAGTGACAAGGGGTCCGGGGAGCTGTTTTTT.

The CDR3 protein is CASSFYKTDTLAKNIQYF. Written as DNA, the CDR3 is TGTGCCAGCAGCTTCTACAAGACAGACACCCTAGCCAAAAACATTCAGTACTTC. The chain has TRBV11-2 and TRBJ2-4; a weak D match, TRBD1 (5 bases). This CDR3 comprises 18 residues. The V end was cut by 3 bases, the J end by 0 bases, with 18 bases between. Germline CDR1 and CDR2: SGHAT and FQNNGV.

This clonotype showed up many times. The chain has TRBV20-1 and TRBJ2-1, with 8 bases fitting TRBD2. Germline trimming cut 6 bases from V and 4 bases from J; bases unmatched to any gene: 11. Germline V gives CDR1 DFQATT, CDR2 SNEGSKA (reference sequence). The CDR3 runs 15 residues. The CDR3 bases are TGCAGTGCGACCACCCTAGCGGGTACTTACAATGAGCAGTTCTTC. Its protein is CSATTLAGTYNEQFF.

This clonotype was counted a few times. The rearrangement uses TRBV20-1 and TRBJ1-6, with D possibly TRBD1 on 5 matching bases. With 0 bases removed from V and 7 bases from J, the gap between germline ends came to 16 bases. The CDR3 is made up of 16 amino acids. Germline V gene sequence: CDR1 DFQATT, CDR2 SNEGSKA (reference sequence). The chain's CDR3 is CSARDITVDNNSPLHF. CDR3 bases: TGCAGTGCTAGAGATATCACAGTGGACAACAATTCACCCCTCCACTTT.

As DNA, the CDR3 is TGTGCCAGCAGCCCTTGGACTAGCGGGGGGCTCTCGAGCTCCTACAATGAGCAGTTCTTC. Its translation is CASSPWTSGGLSSSYNEQFF. The V gene is TRBV11-2, the J gene TRBJ2-1; 14 bases fit TRBD2. Germline V gene data show CDR1 as SGHAT and CDR2 as FQNNGV. This CDR3 is built from 20 residues. J lost 0 bases, V lost 5 bases, and 12 bases had no gene match.

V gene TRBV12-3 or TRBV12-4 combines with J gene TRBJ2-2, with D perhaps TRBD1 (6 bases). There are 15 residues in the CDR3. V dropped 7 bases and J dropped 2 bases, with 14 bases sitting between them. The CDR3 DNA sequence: TGTGCCAGCAACGAGGACAGCCTTAACACCGGGGAGCTGTTTTTT. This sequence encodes CASNEDSLNTGELFF.